The 22 T cell receptor beta chains in this list originate from one sample, sequenced in a study of early T cells in non-severe SARS-CoV-2 infection. One entry per CDR3 protein results from TCRdb running MiXCR on the 5' RACE reads. The profile shows just under 85,000 distinct CDR3 sequences, over 9.5% of them singletons. Sequencing was performed on whole blood, taken at baseline. The source of these receptors is an adult who was a healthcare worker with PCR-confirmed SARS-CoV-2 infection or an uninfected control (not recorded which).

In its sample, this clonotype was seen a few times. J is TRBJ2-5 and V is TRBV6-6; 11 bases are a match to TRBD2. The CDR3 consists of 14 residues. Looked up from germline, CDR1 is MNHNY and CDR2 is SVGAGI (reference sequence). V gave up 7 bases and J gave up 3 bases; unmatched junction bases: 4. In DNA form, the CDR3 reads TGTGCCAGCAAGGATAGCGGGAGGGAAGAGACCCAGTACTTC. It specifies CASKDSGREETQYF.

This clonotype showed up just a few times. The chain uses TRBV6-6 and TRBJ2-6, with 9 bases matching TRBD1. CDR3 length equals 17 residues. V lost 4 bases, J lost 2 bases, and 6 bases stayed unmatched. Germline V lookup: CDR1 MNHNY, CDR2 SVGAGI (reference sequence). CDR3 nucleotides: TGTGCCAGCAGTTCCGCCAGACAGGGGGCTGGGGCCAACGTCCTGACTTTC. This encodes CASSSARQGAGANVLTF.

This clonotype was seen repeatedly, ten times or more. V usage is TRBV30 and J usage is TRBJ1-6; 7 bases match TRBD1. The length of the CDR3 is 13 residues. The germline V gene has CDR1 GTSNPN and CDR2 SVGIG (reference sequence). V lost 8 bases and J lost 5; bases outside the gene matches: 6. As DNA, the CDR3 is TGTGCCCGAGGGGGCAGTAATAATTCACCCCTCCACTTT. Amino acids: CARGGSNNSPLHF.

This clonotype was picked up a small number of times. The chain has TRBV27 and TRBJ2-7; no clear D. The CDR3 totals 14 residues. The germline V gene encodes CDR1 MNHEY and CDR2 SMNVEV (reference sequence). Trimming took 1 base from V and 2 from J, leaving 9 bases between them. For the CDR3, the DNA is TGTGCCAGCAGTTTATTGGACGTCACCTACGAGCAGTACTTC. Translating it yields CASSLLDVTYEQYF.

This clonotype appeared a few times. The V call is TRBV18, the J call TRBJ1-3, with D unresolved. This CDR3 is 12 amino acids long. Germline V lookup: CDR1 KGHSH, CDR2 LQKENI. V lost 2 bases, J lost 1 base, and 0 bases lay in between. The CDR3: CASSPSGNTIYF. In DNA, the CDR3 is TGTGCCAGCTCACCATCTGGAAACACCATATATTTT.

The table lists this clonotype with a few counts. The chain joins TRBV9 to TRBJ1-6, with D tentatively TRBD1 (5 bases). Germline loops: CDR1 SGDLS, CDR2 YYNGEE. CDR3 length equals 14 residues. Trimming took off 3 bases at V and 8 bases at J, with 12 bases between the two ends. The CDR3 sequence: CASSGSRADSPLHF. DNA of the CDR3: TGTGCCAGCAGCGGGTCCAGGGCGGATTCACCCCTCCACTTT.

Many counts were recorded for this clonotype. V is TRBV7-9 and J is TRBJ2-2; D call uncertain. There are 14 residues in the CDR3. The V and J ends lost 1 base and 0 bases respectively, with 3 bases between them. The germline gives CDR1 SEHNR, CDR2 FQNEAQ (reference sequence). Here the CDR3 reads CASSLETNTGELFF. The CDR3 coding sequence is TGTGCCAGCAGCTTAGAGACGAACACCGGGGAGCTGTTTTTT.

The chain recombines TRBV27 with TRBJ1-6, with TRBD1 matching 8 bases. The CDR3 is 14 amino acids. Losses at the gene ends were 5 bases for V and 8 bases for J; bases not matched to a gene: 5. Germline-derived CDR1 and CDR2 are MNHEY and SMNVEV (reference sequence). The CDR3 sequence is CASSPGTGYSPLHF. The CDR3 coding sequence is TGTGCCAGCAGTCCCGGGACAGGATATTCACCCCTCCACTTT.

This clonotype was picked up many times. This chain uses TRBV10-3 with TRBJ2-2, with TRBD1 identical over 9 bases. Germline assignment: CDR1 ENHRY and CDR2 SYGVKD. The length of the CDR3 is 15 residues. The V gene end was trimmed by 10 bases and the J gene end by 4 bases; junction bases not matched to a gene: 10. The CDR3 DNA is TGTGCCACAGGAGTGGACAGGGGTCGCACCGGGGAGCTGTTTTTT. This gives the protein CATGVDRGRTGELFF.

This clonotype was counted ten times or more. The rearrangement links TRBV12-3 or TRBV12-4 to TRBJ1-3; tentatively, D is TRBD1 (6 bases). With 5 bases removed from V and 4 bases from J, the gap between germline ends came to 21 bases. The CDR3 spans 17 residues. CDR3 sequence: CASSIPPAGTLGNTIYF. CDR3 DNA: TGTGCCAGCAGTATTCCCCCCGCCGGGACACTCGGAAACACCATATATTTT.

This clonotype occurred a few times. J is TRBJ2-2 and V is TRBV9; 7 nucleotides align to TRBD2. The length of the CDR3 is 15 residues. V lost 0 bases and J lost 4; bases outside the gene matches: 3. In germline, CDR1 is SGDLS, CDR2 YYNGEE. CDR3 sequence (DNA): TGTGCCAGCAGCGTAGCGGGAGGCGGCACCGGGGAGCTGTTTTTT. Protein: CASSVAGGGTGELFF.

This clonotype was seen a handful of times. The chain combines TRBV18 with TRBJ2-7; possibly TRBD2 for D (5 bases). Trimming pared 4 bases from V and 5 bases from J, leaving 15 bases between. This CDR3 has 14 amino acids. Germline V lookup: CDR1 KGHSH, CDR2 LQKENI. The DNA of the CDR3 is TGTGCCAGCTCACGTGGTAGCCGAGGGAACGAGCAGTACTTC. Translated: CASSRGSRGNEQYF.

This rearrangement joins TRBV10-1 to TRBJ2-2; the D gene could be TRBD1 or TRBD2 (5 bases each). With 5 bases removed from V and 6 bases from J, the gap between germline ends came to 7 bases. The CDR3 loop spans 12 amino acids. Germline CDR1 reads WNHNN; CDR2 reads SYGVQD (reference sequence). CDR3 nucleotides: TGCGCCAGCAGTCGAGGGGCCGGGGAGCTGTTTTTT. It translates to CASSRGAGELFF.

This clonotype has ten or more counts. The CDR3, as DNA: TGTGCCAGCAGCTTAACCAGCGGGAGGGCCGGCGGGGAGCTGTTTTTT. Protein: CASSLTSGRAGGELFF. This chain uses TRBV11-2 with TRBJ2-2; TRBD2 matches 10 bases. J gave up 7 bases and V 2 bases, and 7 bases lay outside the gene matches. CDR1 and CDR2 from the germline V gene are SGHAT and FQNNGV. This CDR3 comprises 16 residues.

This clonotype was counted ten times or more. This chain uses TRBV20-1 with TRBJ2-5; 9 bases match TRBD2. The J segment lost 5 bases and the V segment lost 0 bases, leaving 7 bases of the junction unmatched. The CDR3 covers 15 residues. Germline loops: CDR1 DFQATT, CDR2 SNEGSKA (reference sequence). This chain's CDR3 is CSARDMLGLAETQYF. The CDR3 DNA is TGCAGTGCTAGAGACATGTTGGGACTAGCTGAGACCCAGTACTTC.

This clonotype was observed a handful of times. V and J are TRBV7-3 and TRBJ2-7; D is uncertain. The V gene lost 2 bases and the J gene lost 9 bases, with 14 bases spanning the gap. Germline V lookup: CDR1 SGHTA, CDR2 FQGTGA. The CDR3 sequence is 13 residues long. DNA of the CDR3: TGTGCCAGCAGCTTAGGGTCGGGCTCCGCGCAGTACTTC. It translates to CASSLGSGSAQYF.

This clonotype occurred a few times. The chain links TRBV2 to TRBJ2-3, with D hard to call. Germline lookup yields CDR1 SNHLY and CDR2 FYNNEI. Deletions cut 8 bases from V and 1 base from J, with 16 bases between. The length of the CDR3 is 15 residues. The CDR3 spells CASSLGTAGTDTQYF. The CDR3 DNA reads as TGTGCCAGCTCCCTCGGAACCGCGGGCACAGATACGCAGTATTTT.

This chain connects TRBV18 to TRBJ1-2; 8 nucleotides agree with TRBD1. The germline gives CDR1 KGHSH, CDR2 LQKENI. Trimming at V came to 6 bases and at J to 4 bases, leaving 4 bases not matched to a gene. This CDR3 is built from 13 residues. The CDR3 sequence is CASSPDRVYGYTF. The CDR3 DNA is TGTGCCAGCTCCCCGGACAGGGTCTATGGCTACACCTTC. Together with reference TRBV18 and TRBJ1-2, the CDR3 gives the full variable domain: NAGVMQNPRHLVRRRGQEARLRCSPMKGHSHVYWYRQLPEEGLKFMVYLQKENIIDESGMPKERFSAEFPKEGPSILRIQQVVRGDSAAYFCASSPDRVYGYTFGSGTRLTVV.

The chain combines TRBV10-3 with TRBJ1-5, with a tentative D call TRBD1 (5 bases). This CDR3 contains 14 residues. The V gene's germline CDR1 is ENHRY and CDR2 SYGVKD. Trimming left V 6 bases short and J 4 bases short, with 13 bases between. This CDR3 reads CAIRDGAANQPQHF. Here the CDR3 DNA reads TGTGCCATCAGGGACGGGGCGGCTAATCAGCCCCAGCATTTT.

The V gene is TRBV6-5, the J gene TRBJ1-5; weak D call: TRBD1 (5 bases). Trimming shortened V by 5 bases and J by 0 bases, and 11 bases separated the two germline ends. Germline V gene lookup returns CDR1 MNHEY and CDR2 SVGAGI. The CDR3 has 15 residues. CDR3 sequence reads: CASSRGFDSNQPQHF. Written as DNA, the CDR3 is TGTGCCAGCAGTAGGGGATTCGATAGCAATCAGCCCCAGCATTTT.

J is TRBJ1-2 and V is TRBV27, with D possibly matching TRBD1 (6 bases). In germline, CDR1 is MNHEY, CDR2 SMNVEV (reference sequence). The CDR3 is 12 amino acids. V lost 7 bases to trimming and J lost 7 bases, with 13 bases between them. CDR3 amino acids: CASTTGRSGYTF. The CDR3 coding sequence is TGTGCCAGCACTACAGGGCGTAGTGGCTACACCTTC.

The rearrangement links TRBV3-1 to TRBJ2-1; 9 positions agree with TRBD2. The junction had 3 bases not matched to a gene; V was cut back by 1 base and J by 5 bases. Germline V gene data show CDR1 as LGHDT and CDR2 as YNNKEL (reference sequence). The length of the CDR3 is 15 residues. CDR3 protein: CASSQVLAGNNEQFF. As DNA, the CDR3 is TGTGCCAGCAGCCAAGTGCTAGCGGGAAACAATGAGCAGTTCTTC.